These 30 T cell receptor beta chains were all obtained from the same sample, sequenced in a study of blood T cell repertoires in COVID-19. Method: immunoSEQ multiplex PCR; TCRdb's copy keeps in-frame clones and lacks some. The sample contains about 160,000 clones, 85% of which appear only once. The sample taken for sequencing was peripheral blood. The receptors come from a woman aged 45-65 years with COVID-19, enrolled during active disease.

The chain has TRBV6-5 and TRBJ1-2; 10 bases map to TRBD1. Trimming at V came to 6 bases and at J to 8 bases, leaving 9 bases not matched to a gene. Germline-derived CDR1 and CDR2 are MNHEY and SVGAGI. This CDR3 spans 14 amino acids. The CDR3, as DNA: TGTGCCAGCAGCCCCCCGGACAGGGGGAACGGCTACACCTTC. Protein: CASSPPDRGNGYTF.

This chain joins TRBV4-2 and TRBJ2-1, with 8 bases aligning to TRBD1. V was pared by 3 bases and J by 9 bases, with 4 bases of the junction left unmatched. This CDR3 region has 13 residues. Germline V gene sequence: CDR1 LGHNA, CDR2 YNFKEQ. The CDR3 DNA follows: TGTGCCAGCAGCCAGTACAGGGGGAGTGAGCAGTTCTTC. Amino acid sequence: CASSQYRGSEQFF.

The V call is TRBV7-9, the J call TRBJ2-7; D ambiguous. Deletions cut 2 bases from V and 3 bases from J, with 8 bases between. Germline assignment: CDR1 SEHNR and CDR2 FQNEAQ (reference sequence). The CDR3 runs to 13 residues. The CDR3 protein is CASSLTGRYEQYF. The CDR3 nucleotides read TGTGCCAGCAGCTTAACTGGGCGCTACGAGCAGTACTTC.

The table lists this clone with a few counts. The chain has TRBV5-1 and TRBJ2-3; 10 bases agree with TRBD2. CDR1 is SGHRS and CDR2 is YFSETQ in the germline V gene. CDR3 length: 16 residues. Trimming at V came to 6 bases and at J to 2 bases, leaving 9 bases not matched to a gene. The chain's CDR3 is CASTLTSGEITDTQYF. The CDR3 DNA reads TGCGCCAGCACCCTAACTAGCGGGGAGATCACAGATACGCAGTATTTT.

This rearrangement joins TRBV10-3 to TRBJ1-2, with no clear D. Germline V lookup: CDR1 ENHRY, CDR2 SYGVKD. The CDR3 extends over 11 amino acids. V lost 2 bases, J lost 7 bases, and 5 bases lay in between. CDR3 protein: CAISESGGYTF. For the CDR3, the DNA is TGTGCCATCAGTGAGAGCGGTGGCTACACCTTC.

This chain connects TRBV3-1 (or the pseudogene TRBV3-2) to TRBJ1-4; D remains unclear. The V end was cut by 2 bases, the J end by 7 bases, with 14 bases between. This CDR3 is built from 15 residues. Per germline, CDR1 LGHDT and CDR2 YNNKEL (reference sequence). The CDR3 bases are TGTGCCAGCAGCCAACGGCAGGACTTATGTGAAAAACTGTTTTTT. Amino acid sequence: CASSQRQDLCEKLFF.

J is TRBJ2-1 and V is TRBV4-1; 8 nucleotides align to TRBD2. This CDR3 is 15 amino acids long. The J segment lost 9 bases and the V segment lost 2 bases, leaving 9 bases of the junction unmatched. From germline, CDR1 is MGHRA and CDR2 YSYEKL. This chain's CDR3 is CASSQSAGGGLEQFF. The CDR3 nucleotides are TGCGCCAGCAGCCAAAGTGCGGGGGGCGGGCTTGAGCAGTTCTTC.

The chain combines TRBV27 with TRBJ2-1; 9 bases fit TRBD2. Germline V gene sequence: CDR1 MNHEY, CDR2 SMNVEV (reference sequence). CDR3 length: 18 residues. Germline trimming cut 3 bases from V and 0 bases from J; bases unmatched to any gene: 9. CDR3 DNA sequence: TGTGCCAGCAGTTTTATTAGCGGGGGCCCCAGCTCCTACAATGAGCAGTTCTTC. Translated: CASSFISGGPSSYNEQFF.

This clone was counted a single time. The chain carries TRBV3-1 (or the pseudogene TRBV3-2) and TRBJ1-5; possible D gene TRBD1, 6 bases. Trimming cost V 5 bases and J 4 bases, with 9 bases left between them. Per germline, CDR1 LGHDT and CDR2 YNNKEL (reference sequence). The CDR3 length is 13 residues. In nucleotides, the CDR3 is TGTGCCAGCAGCAGACAGGAAAATCAGCCCCAGCATTTT. It yields the protein CASSRQENQPQHF.

This clone was detected only a few times. The chain uses TRBV11-3 and TRBJ1-1; no reliable D call. V lost 3 bases and J 4 bases, leaving 9 bases between the germline ends. CDR1 SGHNT and CDR2 YENEEA come from the germline V gene. CDR3 length: 13 amino acids. The CDR3 reads CASSFEGTTEAFF. The CDR3 DNA is TGTGCCAGCAGCTTCGAGGGAACCACTGAAGCTTTCTTT.

The V gene is TRBV12-3 or TRBV12-4, the J gene TRBJ1-4; no definite D call. Trimming removed 4 bases at V and 8 bases at J, with 5 bases between. The CDR3 consists of 11 residues. The CDR3 bases are TGTGCCAGCAGTTCCCTCGAAAAACTGTTTTTT. Translation: CASSSLEKLFF.

The chain uses TRBV11-3 and TRBJ2-2; the D gene is possibly TRBD2 (5 bases). CDR3 length: 16 residues. Germline-derived CDR1 and CDR2 are SGHNT and YENEEA. V was cut by 1 base and J by 0 bases, with 9 bases left in between. The CDR3 bases are TGTGCCAGCAGCTTAGGCGACTATCCGAACACCGGGGAGCTGTTTTTT. This gives the protein CASSLGDYPNTGELFF.

V is TRBV10-3 and J is TRBJ1-6; 7 bases line up with TRBD1. Trimming took 6 bases from V and 11 from J; bases not matched to a gene: 4. The germline gives CDR1 ENHRY, CDR2 SYGVKD. CDR3 length: 12 residues. CDR3 coding DNA: TGTGCCATCAGCGGACAGGAGGCACCCCTCCACTTT. Amino acids: CAISGQEAPLHF.

The CDR3 sequence is CASTQHAGTTNTEAFF. CDR3 nucleotides: TGCGCCAGCACTCAACACGCCGGGACAACGAACACTGAAGCTTTCTTT. The genes are TRBV10-2 and TRBJ1-1, with a weak D call TRBD1 (6 bases). This CDR3 region has 16 residues. Germline V gene data show CDR1 as WSHSY and CDR2 as SAAADI. Trimming shortened V by 7 bases and J by 1 base, and 19 bases separated the two germline ends.

The V gene is TRBV6-5, the J gene TRBJ1-1; 7 bases align to TRBD1. Per the germline V gene, CDR1 is MNHEY and CDR2 is SVGAGI. The CDR3 sequence is 15 residues long. The V segment lost 6 bases and the J segment 0 bases; nucleotides outside the gene matches: 7. The CDR3 spells CASRRGTEMNTEAFF. As DNA, the CDR3 is TGTGCCAGCAGAAGGGGGACAGAGATGAACACTGAAGCTTTCTTT.

The genes are TRBV12-5 and TRBJ1-5; a weak D match, TRBD1 (5 bases). The length of the CDR3 is 16 residues. Germline values: CDR1 LGHNT, CDR2 FRNRAP. Trimming shortened V by 3 bases and J by 3 bases, and 15 bases separated the two germline ends. CDR3 loop: CASGFPGTPSNQPQHF. Written as DNA, the CDR3 is TGTGCTAGTGGTTTTCCCGGGACTCCCTCCAATCAGCCCCAGCATTTT.

In its sample, this clone was seen once. The V call is TRBV19, the J call TRBJ2-1; the match to TRBD2 covers 12 bases. The germline gives CDR1 LNHDA, CDR2 SQIVND (reference sequence). The CDR3 totals 15 residues. The V segment lost 6 bases and the J segment 5 bases; nucleotides outside the gene matches: 5. In nucleotides, the CDR3 is TGTGCCAGTAGCCTACTAGCGGGGGGCAACAATGAGCAGTTCTTC. Its translation is CASSLLAGGNNEQFF.

J is TRBJ2-7 and V is TRBV2; 9 bases fit TRBD1. This CDR3 region has 14 residues. Germline trimming cut 7 bases from V and 0 bases from J; bases unmatched to any gene: 4. Germline CDR1 is SNHLY and CDR2 is FYNNEI. CDR3 sequence: CASIRDRASYEQYF. In nucleotides, the CDR3 is TGTGCCAGCATCAGGGACAGGGCCTCCTACGAGCAGTACTTC.

This sequence joins TRBV10-3 and TRBJ1-4; D might be TRBD1 (6 bases). The CDR3 extends over 15 amino acids. CDR1 is ENHRY and CDR2 is SYGVKD in the germline V gene. Trimming removed 4 bases from V and 7 bases from J, with 16 bases in between. CDR3: CAISVSDSPGEKLFF. The DNA for the CDR3 is TGTGCCATCAGTGTATCGGACAGTCCGGGTGAAAAACTGTTTTTT.

DNA of the CDR3: TGCGCCAGCTCGAAGGCGCCCCTAGCGGGGGGACCCGACACAGATACGCAGTATTTT. This gives the protein CASSKAPLAGGPDTDTQYF. This chain uses TRBV5-1 with TRBJ2-3, with 11 nucleotides matching TRBD2. Per germline, CDR1 SGHRS and CDR2 YFSETQ. Trimming removed 7 bases from V and 2 bases from J; junction bases left unmatched: 18. There are 19 residues in the CDR3.

This clone was recorded once. This chain uses TRBV7-6 with TRBJ2-3; 15 nucleotides match TRBD2. The V segment lost 2 bases and the J segment 4 bases; nucleotides outside the gene matches: 13. The germline gives CDR1 SGHVS, CDR2 FNYEAQ. This CDR3 spans 20 amino acids. Here the CDR3 reads CASSLQGLAGGLEGPDTQYF. CDR3 in DNA: TGTGCCAGCAGCTTACAAGGACTAGCGGGGGGGCTAGAGGGTCCAGATACGCAGTATTTT.

V gene TRBV12-3 or TRBV12-4 combines with J gene TRBJ1-2; the D is unclear. V was pared by 6 bases and J by 10 bases, with 12 bases between. The CDR3 has 11 amino acids. CDR3 protein: CASSQRGIYTF. The CDR3, as DNA: TGTGCCAGCAGCCAAAGAGGAATCTACACCTTC.

The chain has TRBV10-3 and TRBJ1-1, with 7 bases lining up with TRBD1. Looked up from germline, CDR1 is ENHRY and CDR2 is SYGVKD. J lost 3 bases, V lost 5 bases, and 6 bases had no gene match. The CDR3 contains 14 residues. The CDR3 spells CAISKQGTDTEAFF. Here the CDR3 DNA reads TGTGCCATCAGTAAACAGGGGACGGACACTGAAGCTTTCTTT.

The rearrangement joins TRBV28 to TRBJ2-1; 7 bases are shared with TRBD2. Trimming at V came to 8 bases and at J to 7 bases, leaving 2 bases not matched to a gene. This CDR3 has 11 amino acids. The germline CDR1 and CDR2 sequences are MDHEN and SYDVKM. CDR3 in amino acids: CASRGVNEQFF. CDR3 nucleotide sequence: TGTGCCAGCCGGGGGGTAAATGAGCAGTTCTTC.

The chain joins TRBV3-1 (or the pseudogene TRBV3-2) to TRBJ2-1, with D unresolved. This CDR3 spans 11 amino acids. CDR1 and CDR2 (germline): LGHDT, YNNKEL (reference sequence). The V and J ends lost 1 base and 9 bases respectively, with 4 bases between them. The CDR3 region has the DNA TGTGCCAGCAGCCAAGTCGGTGAGCAGTTCTTC. It codes for CASSQVGEQFF.

J is TRBJ1-3 and V is TRBV19; perhaps TRBD1 as D (6 bases). CDR3 length: 12 residues. The germline gives CDR1 LNHDA, CDR2 SQIVND (reference sequence). Trimming left V 7 bases short and J 4 bases short, with 8 bases between. The CDR3 DNA reads TGTGCCAGTATTGGGACAGGAAACACCATATATTTT. Its translation is CASIGTGNTIYF.

V usage is TRBV5-5 and J usage is TRBJ1-1, with TRBD1 matching 8 bases. Germline V gene sequence: CDR1 SGHKS, CDR2 YYEKEE (reference sequence). Losses at the gene ends were 4 bases for V and 1 base for J; bases not matched to a gene: 6. This CDR3 comprises 15 residues. The CDR3: CASSSTGGKNTEAFF. The CDR3 coding sequence is TGTGCCAGCAGCAGTACAGGGGGGAAGAACACTGAAGCTTTCTTT.

The chain combines TRBV6-1 with TRBJ1-5; D unclear. Germline V gene sequence: CDR1 MNHNS, CDR2 SASEGT. CDR3 length equals 12 residues. With 2 bases removed from V and 11 bases from J, the gap between germline ends came to 10 bases. The CDR3 region is CASSEIGASQHF. CDR3 DNA: TGTGCCAGCAGTGAAATCGGAGCCTCCCAGCATTTT.

The chain joins TRBV5-4 to TRBJ2-5; TRBD2 aligns across 13 bases. The CDR3 consists of 15 residues. J was trimmed by 7 bases and V by 4 bases; bases with no gene match: 7. The germline V gene encodes CDR1 SGHNT and CDR2 YYREEE (reference sequence). Here the CDR3 DNA reads TGTGCCAGCAGCGCTGGACTAGCGGGGGAAGTGACCCAGTACTTC. This sequence encodes CASSAGLAGEVTQYF.

The chain recombines TRBV6-2 or TRBV6-3 with TRBJ2-1, with a tentative D call TRBD1 (6 bases). The V gene lost 6 bases and the J gene lost 1 base, with 10 bases spanning the gap. The CDR3 runs to 14 residues. CDR1 MNHEY and CDR2 SVGEGT come from the germline V gene. In DNA, the CDR3 is TGTGCCAGCAGCCTGACAGGATCCTACAATGAGCAGTTCTTC. Protein: CASSLTGSYNEQFF.